This TCR beta chain originates from a study of lung T cells in sarcoidosis with Löfgren's syndrome. Whole-study findings and limits: Shared TRAV12-1 and TRBV2 CDR3 motifs across Löfgren's syndrome patients reportedly suggested public CD4+ TCRs. The most expanded V genes in Löfgren's patients were reportedly TRAV12-1 and TRBV2.

Trimming shortened V by 2 bases and J by 1 base, and 16 bases separated the two germline ends. The CDR3 runs to 16 residues. The germline CDR1 and CDR2 sequences are GTSNPN and SVGIG (reference sequence). Remarks on this clonotype: Its antigen remains unknown.

TCRdb redid the calling of the reads with MiXCR, one entry per CDR3 protein. This repertoire shows around 60,000 distinct CDR3 sequences, about 20% found once; its top ten account for about 2.5%. The rearrangement links TRBV30 to TRBJ2-3; D is possibly TRBD1 (6 bases). The sequence derives from a human donor with sarcoidosis (Löfgren's syndrome or another form), or a control subject (not recorded which). The sample consisted of CD4+ T cells from PBMCs. The DNA of the CDR3 is TGTGCCTGGAGTCAGGGTTCTGGGGGCCGCACAGATACGCAGTATTTT. Amino acid sequence: CAWSQGSGGRTDTQYF. Together with reference TRBV30 and TRBJ2-3, the CDR3 gives the full variable domain: SQTIHQWPATLVQPVGSPLSLECTVEGTSNPNLYWYRQAAGRGLQLLFYSVGIGQISSEVPQNLSASRPQDRQFILSSKKLLLSDSGFYLCAWSQGSGGRTDTQYFGPGTRLTVL.